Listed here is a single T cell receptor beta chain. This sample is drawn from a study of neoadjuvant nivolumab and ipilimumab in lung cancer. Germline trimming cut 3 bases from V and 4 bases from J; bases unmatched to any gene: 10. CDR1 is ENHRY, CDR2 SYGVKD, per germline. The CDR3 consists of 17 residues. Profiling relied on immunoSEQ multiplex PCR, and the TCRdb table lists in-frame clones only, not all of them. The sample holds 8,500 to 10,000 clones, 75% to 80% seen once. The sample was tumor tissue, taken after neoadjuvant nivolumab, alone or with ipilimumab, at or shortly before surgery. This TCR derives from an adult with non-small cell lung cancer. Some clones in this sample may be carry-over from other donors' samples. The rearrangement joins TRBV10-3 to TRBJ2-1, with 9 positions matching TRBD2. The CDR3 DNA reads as TGTGCCATCAGTGATCTCCACAGCGGGGGGAATTACAATGAGCAGTTCTTC. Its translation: CAISDLHSGGNYNEQFF.